A selection of T cell receptor beta chains follows, all from one sample in a study of CD8 T cells in ankylosing spondylitis. Via MiXCR, TCRdb re-called the 5' RACE reads, giving one row per CDR3 protein. The sample records fewer than 750,000 distinct CDR3 sequences, 15% to 20% being singletons. The sample was blood, either unsorted or a sorted T cell fraction (not recorded which). The receptors here all came from a male donor with ankylosing spondylitis. The CDR3 runs from the conserved cysteine through the conserved F or W. A D gene is named only where the DNA matches it firmly. The size of a clone is reported for some rows only, either as once, few or many, or as a class for expanded clones.

v_gene	j_gene	abundance	d_gene	CDR3nt	CDR3aa
TRBV5-1	TRBJ1-1	-	TRBD1	TGCGCCAGCAGCGTCTACAGGGGCCCGAACACTGAAGCTTTCTTT	CASSVYRGPNTEAFF
TRBV2	TRBJ2-3	-	TRBD2	TGTGCCAGCACGGCTAGCGGGGGCACAGATACGCAGTATTTT	CASTASGGTDTQYF
TRBV7-2	TRBJ2-3	few	-	TGTGCCAGCAGCGCCTGGGGTCCAGATACGCAGTATTTT	CASSAWGPDTQYF
TRBV4-1	TRBJ1-1	-	-	TGCGCCAGCAGCCCCTTTTCGAGGGGAGCTTTCTTT	CASSPFSRGAFF
TRBV29-1	TRBJ2-3	-	TRBD1	TGCAGCGTTCCCGACAGCAGGGGGACAGATACGCAGTATTTT	CSVPDSRGTDTQYF
TRBV4-2	TRBJ1-5	few	-	TGTGCCAGCAGCCAAGATTTGATGGGGGTGGATAGCAATCAGCCCCAGCATTTT	CASSQDLMGVDSNQPQHF
TRBV7-8	TRBJ2-5	-	-	TGTGCCAGCACCAATGACAGGCAAGAGACCCAGTACTTC	CASTNDRQETQYF
TRBV15	TRBJ2-1	-	TRBD2	TGTGCCACCAGCAGGACCGGGACTAGCGGGACTTTCTTC	CATSRTGTSGTFF
TRBV19	TRBJ2-7	-	TRBD2	TGTGCCAGTAGTATGGGGGGGGTTTCCTACGAGCAGTACTTC	CASSMGGVSYEQYF
TRBV12-3/TRBV12-4	TRBJ2-5	few	TRBD2	TGTGCCAGCAGACCGAGCGGGAGTACGATCGAGACCCAGTACTTC	CASRPSGSTIETQYF
TRBV10-3	TRBJ2-3	few	-	TGTGCCATCAGTGAGGTGGCAGGAGATACGCAGTATTTT	CAISEVAGDTQYF
TRBV21-1	TRBJ2-3	few	-	TGTGCCAGCAGCACCTTTTTAGGACAGACAGATACGCAGTATTTT	CASSTFLGQTDTQYF
TRBV12-3/TRBV12-4	TRBJ1-2	few	-	TGTGCCAGCAGACCTGGGGGGGGTTCTGCTGGCTACACCTTC	CASRPGGGSAGYTF
TRBV18	TRBJ2-7	few	-	TGTGCCAGCTCACCCGGTGCTGAAACCTACGAGCAGTACTTC	CASSPGAETYEQYF
TRBV5-1	TRBJ1-2	-	-	TGCGCCAGCAGCTATGGGGGGAACGATGGCTACACCTTC	CASSYGGNDGYTF
TRBV12-3/TRBV12-4	TRBJ1-5	many	-	TGTGCCAGCAGTTTTTGGCAGACTAGCAATCAGCCCCAGCATTTT	CASSFWQTSNQPQHF
TRBV4-1	TRBJ2-5	few	-	TGCGCCAGCAGCCAAGTTCGGGGATATCAAGAGACCCAGTACTTC	CASSQVRGYQETQYF
TRBV29-1	TRBJ1-1	few	-	TGCAGCGTTGACTTGGATATGGGTAGGGACACTGAAGCTTTCTTT	CSVDLDMGRDTEAFF
TRBV24-1	TRBJ2-5	few	TRBD2	TGTGCCACCAGTGATGGGTGGACTAGCGGGAACCAAGAGACCCAGTACTTC	CATSDGWTSGNQETQYF
TRBV9	TRBJ2-2	many	TRBD1	TGTGCCAGCAGCGTAGACAGGGGTGAGCTGTTTTTT	CASSVDRGELFF
TRBV3-1	TRBJ2-2	many	-	TGTGCCAGCAGCCCGCTATGGAGGGGAGGAGACGGGGAGCTGTTTTTT	CASSPLWRGGDGELFF
TRBV20-1	TRBJ1-1	-	-	TGCAGTGCTAAGTTTTCCGGGGGGGACACTGAAGCTTTCTTT	CSAKFSGGDTEAFF
TRBV4-2	TRBJ1-4	-	TRBD1	TGTGCCAGCAGCCAAGGGGTGGGACAGGGGAATGAAAAACTGTTTTTT	CASSQGVGQGNEKLFF
TRBV28	TRBJ2-2	-	TRBD2	TGTGCCAGCAGGGGGACTAGCGGGAGGATGTCGAACACCGGGGAGCTGTTTTTT	CASRGTSGRMSNTGELFF
TRBV20-1	TRBJ2-1	-	-	TGCAGTGCTAGGGCCCACACGGTTGGCAATGAGCAGTTCTTC	CSARAHTVGNEQFF